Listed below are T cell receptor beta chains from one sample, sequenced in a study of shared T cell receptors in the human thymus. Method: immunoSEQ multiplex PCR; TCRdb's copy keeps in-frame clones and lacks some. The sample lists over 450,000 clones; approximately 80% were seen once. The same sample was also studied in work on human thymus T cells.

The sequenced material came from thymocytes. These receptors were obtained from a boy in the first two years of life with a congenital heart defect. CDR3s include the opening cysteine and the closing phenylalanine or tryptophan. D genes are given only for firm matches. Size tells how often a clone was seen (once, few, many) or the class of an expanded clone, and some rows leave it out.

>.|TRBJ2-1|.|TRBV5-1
TGCGCCAGCAGCACGAGCGGTAGCTCCTACAATGAGCAGTTCTTC
CASSTSGSSYNEQFF
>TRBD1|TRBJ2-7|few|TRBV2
TGTGCCAGCAGTGCCCCGGGACAGGGAGGGTTC
CASSAPGQGGF
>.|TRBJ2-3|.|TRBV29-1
TGCAGCGTTACTATCAGGGGCACAGATACGCAGTATTTT
CSVTIRGTDTQYF
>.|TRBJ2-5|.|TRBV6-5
TGTGCCAGCAGTCCATCGACTCGCTTCAAAGAGACCCAGTACTTC
CASSPSTRFKETQYF
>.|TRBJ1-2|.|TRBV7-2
TGTGCCAGCAGCTTAGCCGGCGGGAATGGCTACACCTTC
CASSLAGGNGYTF
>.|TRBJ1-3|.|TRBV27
TGTGCCAGCAGTTCACACCCTGGAAACACCATATATTTT
CASSSHPGNTIYF
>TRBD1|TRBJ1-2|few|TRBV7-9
TGTGCCAGCAGCGGATGGACAGGGGGCAACTATGGCTACACCTTC
CASSGWTGGNYGYTF
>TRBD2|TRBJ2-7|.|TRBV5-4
TGTGCCAGCAGCTTGGCCTGGGGGACTAGCGGGAGATACGAGCAGTACTTC
CASSLAWGTSGRYEQYF
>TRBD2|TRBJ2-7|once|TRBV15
TGTGCCACCAGCAGAGTAAGTCTAGGGGGACTAGGGGACTACGAGCAGTACTTC
CATSRVSLGGLGDYEQYF
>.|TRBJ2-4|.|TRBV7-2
TGTGCCAGCAGCTTGCCGAGACTCCTAGCCAAAAACATTCAGTACTTC
CASSLPRLLAKNIQYF
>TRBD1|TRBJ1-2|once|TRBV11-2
TGTGCCACCCGGACAGGGTGGTTGGACACCTTC
CATRTGWLDTF
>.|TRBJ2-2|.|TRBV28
TGTGCCACCGCGGAAGCTAGGATGGTCGGGGAGCTGTTTTTT
CATAEARMVGELFF
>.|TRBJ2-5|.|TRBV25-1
TGTGCCAGCAGTGAACTCGGGACATTCCAAGAGACCCAGTACTTC
CASSELGTFQETQYF
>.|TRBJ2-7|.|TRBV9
TGTGCCAGCAGCGTGGGGCCTGGAGCTTCTGCCGAGCAGTACTTC
CASSVGPGASAEQYF
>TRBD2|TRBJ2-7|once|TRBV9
TGTGCCAGCAGCGTAGGGACTAGCGGCAGCGAGCAGTACTTC
CASSVGTSGSEQYF
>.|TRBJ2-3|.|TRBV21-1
TGTGCCAGCAGCGTCATCCGGGACAGGCATACGCAGTATTTT
CASSVIRDRHTQYF
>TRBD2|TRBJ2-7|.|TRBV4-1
TGCGCCAGCAGCCAAGTCGCGACTAGCGGGCGGGGCTCCTACGAGCAGTACTTC
CASSQVATSGRGSYEQYF
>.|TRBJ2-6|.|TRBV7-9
TGTGCCAGCAGCTATGGGGGGACCTCTGGGGCCAACGTCCTGACTTTC
CASSYGGTSGANVLTF
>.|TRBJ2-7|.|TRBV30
TGTGCCTGGGGGCTGCGCCCAGAGTACGAGCAGTACTTC
CAWGLRPEYEQYF
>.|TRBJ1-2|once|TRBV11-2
TGTGCCAGCAGCTTGGTTTTAGACAGTACCCTCTATGGCTACACCTTC
CASSLVLDSTLYGYTF
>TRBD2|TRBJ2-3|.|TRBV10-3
TGTGCCATCAGTGCGGGGGGGCCTAGCGCCCACAGCGATACGCAGTATTTT
CAISAGGPSAHSDTQYF
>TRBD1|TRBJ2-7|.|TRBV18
TGTGCCAGCTCACCACGACAGGGTGGGGAATACGAGCAGTACTTC
CASSPRQGGEYEQYF
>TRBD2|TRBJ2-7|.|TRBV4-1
TGCGCCAGCAGTCGGGCTGCGGGAGAATCCTACGAGCAGTACTTC
CASSRAAGESYEQYF
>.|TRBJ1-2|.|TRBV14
TGTGCCAGCAGCGGCGGCCACCGGGATGGCTACACCTTC
CASSGGHRDGYTF
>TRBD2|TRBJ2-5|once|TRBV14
TGTGCCAGCAGCCAGGGACTAGCGGGAGGCCCACCAAAAGAGACCCAGTACTTC
CASSQGLAGGPPKETQYF
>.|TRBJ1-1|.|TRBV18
TGTGCCAGCTCCCCCGGGGGGCCGAACACTGAAGCTTTCTTT
CASSPGGPNTEAFF
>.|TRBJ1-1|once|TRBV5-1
TGCGCCAGCAGCTTGATAGGGGCGAACACTGAAGCTTTCTTT
CASSLIGANTEAFF
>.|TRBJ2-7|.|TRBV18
TGTGCCAGCTCACCTAATAGTACCTGGTACGAGCAGTACTTC
CASSPNSTWYEQYF
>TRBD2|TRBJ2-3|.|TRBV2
TGTGCCAGCAGCCGGACTAGCCCAGATACGCAGTATTTT
CASSRTSPDTQYF